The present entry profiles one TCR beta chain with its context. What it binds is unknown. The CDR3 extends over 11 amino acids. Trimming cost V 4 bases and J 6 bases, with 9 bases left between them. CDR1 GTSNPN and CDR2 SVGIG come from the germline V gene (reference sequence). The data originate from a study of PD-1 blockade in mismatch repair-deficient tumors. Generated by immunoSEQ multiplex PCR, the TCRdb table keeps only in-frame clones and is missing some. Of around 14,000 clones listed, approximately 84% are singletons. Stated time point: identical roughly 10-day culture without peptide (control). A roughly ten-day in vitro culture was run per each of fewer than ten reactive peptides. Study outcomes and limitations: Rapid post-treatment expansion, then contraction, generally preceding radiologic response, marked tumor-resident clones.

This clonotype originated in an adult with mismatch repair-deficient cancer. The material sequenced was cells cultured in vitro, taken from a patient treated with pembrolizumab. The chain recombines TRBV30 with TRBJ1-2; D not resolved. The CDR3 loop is CAWTTPDGYTF. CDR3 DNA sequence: TGTGCCTGGACTACCCCGGATGGCTACACCTTC.